These 17 T cell receptor beta chains were all obtained from the same sample, sequenced in a study of blood T cell repertoires in COVID-19. Sequencing used immunoSEQ multiplex PCR; TCRdb keeps in-frame clones, though not all of them. The data show 65,000 to 85,000 clones, with 79% seen just once and 5.4% held by the top ten. The specimen was peripheral blood. These receptors were obtained from a woman aged 80 or over with active or convalescent COVID-19.

The rearrangement links TRBV5-4 to TRBJ1-2, with TRBD1 as a possible D gene (5 bases). The ends were cut back, 6 bases at V and 5 bases at J, with 14 bases in the middle. The CDR3 is 13 residues long. Looked up from germline, CDR1 is SGHNT and CDR2 is YYREEE (reference sequence). CDR3 in amino acids: CASIAAGEYGYTF. Written as DNA, the CDR3 is TGTGCCAGCATCGCGGCGGGGGAATATGGCTACACCTTC.

The gene calls are TRBV9 and TRBJ2-2; D remains ambiguous. CDR1 is SGDLS and CDR2 is YYNGEE in the germline V gene. The CDR3 sequence is 14 residues long. Trimming removed 2 bases from V and 0 bases from J, with 5 bases in between. DNA for the CDR3: TGTGCCAGCAGCGTCTTCGCGAACACCGGGGAGCTGTTTTTT. This encodes CASSVFANTGELFF.

This sequence joins TRBV7-2 and TRBJ1-1; D call uncertain. V was clipped by 1 base and J by 1 base, with 7 bases between them. Germline CDR1 and CDR2: SGHTA and FQGNSA. The CDR3 consists of 14 residues. The CDR3: CASSLVVGNTEAFF. CDR3 coding DNA: TGTGCCAGCAGCTTAGTTGTCGGGAACACTGAAGCTTTCTTT.

This chain joins TRBV4-1 and TRBJ1-1; the D gene is possibly TRBD1 (5 bases). This CDR3 contains 14 residues. With 2 bases removed from V and 3 bases from J, the gap between germline ends came to 10 bases. CDR1 and CDR2 from the germline V gene are MGHRA and YSYEKL. CDR3 sequence reads: CASSQSVRDTEAFF. As DNA, the CDR3 is TGCGCCAGCAGCCAATCCGTCAGGGACACTGAAGCTTTCTTT.

This clone has a single count. The chain recombines TRBV4-3 with TRBJ1-5; D is unclear. From germline, CDR1 is LGHNA and CDR2 YSLEER. The CDR3 totals 13 residues. V lost 0 bases to trimming and J lost 6 bases, with 6 bases between them. CDR3 bases: TGCGCCAGCAGCCAAGATCTGAGTCAGCCCCAGCATTTT. This translates into CASSQDLSQPQHF.

The CDR3 loop is CASSHGTSGGQETQYF. The CDR3 nucleotides read TGTGCCAGCAGCCACGGGACTAGCGGGGGGCAGGAGACCCAGTACTTC. The chain couples TRBV11-3 to TRBJ2-5; 15 positions agree with TRBD2. Germline loops: CDR1 SGHNT, CDR2 YENEEA. Unmatched junction bases numbered 6, after V lost 5 bases and J lost 5 bases. There are 16 residues in the CDR3.

A few counts support this clone. This chain links TRBV28 with TRBJ2-7; D is undetermined. The CDR3 runs to 11 residues. V lost 1 base and J lost 6, with 4 bases in between. Germline V CDR1 and CDR2: MDHEN, SYDVKM. The CDR3 nucleotides read TGTGCCAGCAGTTTATATCGCGAGCAGTACTTC. Translation gives CASSLYREQYF.

The chain carries TRBV7-2 and TRBJ1-2; 9 nucleotides agree with TRBD1. After removal of 5 bases from V and 3 bases from J, the junction contained 7 bases not matched to a gene. The germline gives CDR1 SGHTA, CDR2 FQGNSA. This CDR3 comprises 15 residues. The CDR3: CASSPRDRAHYGYTF. CDR3 DNA sequence: TGTGCCAGCAGCCCCCGGGACAGGGCCCACTATGGCTACACCTTC.

This chain joins TRBV20-1 and TRBJ1-4; a possible D gene is TRBD1 (5 bases). From germline, CDR1 is DFQATT and CDR2 SNEGSKA (reference sequence). The CDR3 consists of 15 residues. Trimming left V 3 bases short and J 0 bases short, with 11 bases between. The CDR3 region is CSASVGGTTNEKLFF. For the CDR3, the DNA is TGCAGTGCTAGTGTTGGGGGGACAACTAATGAAAAACTGTTTTTT.

This clone was seen a handful of times. V and J are TRBV4-1 and TRBJ2-7; the match to TRBD2 covers 7 bases. This CDR3 is built from 19 residues. J lost 2 bases, V lost 2 bases, and 18 bases had no gene match. The germline V gene encodes CDR1 MGHRA and CDR2 YSYEKL. The CDR3, as DNA: TGCGCCAGCAGCCAACAATCGGGCAGAGGTGGGACTACCGCCTACGAGCAGTACTTC. It yields the protein CASSQQSGRGGTTAYEQYF.

The V and J genes are TRBV4-2 and TRBJ1-3; 7 bases agree with TRBD1. The CDR3 is 16 amino acids. J gave up 3 bases and V 5 bases, and 10 bases lay outside the gene matches. Germline CDR1 reads LGHNA; CDR2 reads YNFKEQ. The CDR3 bases are TGTGCCAGCAGCTTCCGACAGGGTCAGAATGGAAACACCATATATTTT. Translated: CASSFRQGQNGNTIYF.

This chain joins TRBV9 and TRBJ2-2, with 10 bases aligning to TRBD1. The CDR3 runs to 16 residues. The V gene's germline CDR1 is SGDLS and CDR2 YYNGEE. The J segment lost 6 bases and the V segment lost 2 bases, leaving 7 bases of the junction unmatched. CDR3 protein: CASSVMTGGAPGELFF. The CDR3 region has the DNA TGTGCCAGCAGCGTTATGACAGGGGGCGCCCCCGGGGAGCTGTTTTTT.

This sequence joins TRBV5-1 and TRBJ1-1; TRBD1 matches 8 bases. The CDR3 sequence is 12 residues long. Germline V CDR1 and CDR2: SGHRS, YFSETQ. The V and J ends lost 4 bases and 10 bases, in that order; junction bases with no gene match: 6. The CDR3 sequence: CASSRTTGGAFF. The CDR3 bases are TGCGCCAGCAGCCGGACAACAGGGGGAGCTTTCTTT. Variable domain in full (rest from reference TRBV5-1 and TRBJ1-1): KAGVTQTPRYLIKTRGQQVTLSCSPISGHRSVSWYQQTPGQGLQFLFEYFSETQRNKGNFPGRFSGRQFSNSRSEMNVSTLELGDSALYLCASSRTTGGAFFGQGTRLTVV.

V gene TRBV19 combines with J gene TRBJ1-2; 8 bases are a match to TRBD1. The length of the CDR3 is 15 residues. Unmatched junction bases numbered 5, after V lost 1 base and J lost 4 bases. Germline V lookup: CDR1 LNHDA, CDR2 SQIVND (reference sequence). CDR3 coding DNA: TGTGCCAGTAGTATAGCTTGGACAGGGACCTATGGCTACACCTTC. Its translation: CASSIAWTGTYGYTF.

This chain links TRBV19 with TRBJ1-5; D gene uncertain. Looked up from germline, CDR1 is LNHDA and CDR2 is SQIVND (reference sequence). The CDR3 has 13 amino acids. Trimming cost V 8 bases and J 4 bases, with 12 bases left between them. CDR3 DNA: TGTGCCAGTCCCCACCCAGTTAATCAGCCCCAGCATTTT. Translating it yields CASPHPVNQPQHF.

The chain uses TRBV15 and TRBJ2-1; 14 nucleotides line up with TRBD2. In germline, CDR1 is LNHNV, CDR2 YYDKDF (reference sequence). V lost 3 bases, J lost 1 base, and 11 bases stayed unmatched. The CDR3 sequence is 20 residues long. CDR3 protein: CATSRDPGLAGEGSYNEQFF. Here the CDR3 DNA reads TGTGCCACCAGCAGGGATCCGGGACTAGCGGGAGAGGGATCCTACAATGAGCAGTTCTTC.

The chain carries TRBV7-2 and TRBJ1-3, with 11 bases aligning to TRBD1. Per the germline V gene, CDR1 is SGHTA and CDR2 is FQGNSA. CDR3 length equals 15 residues. The J segment lost 2 bases and the V segment lost 4 bases, leaving 1 base of the junction unmatched. The CDR3 DNA is TGTGCCAGCAGCTGGGACAGGGGGACTGGAAACACCATATATTTT. Translating gives CASSWDRGTGNTIYF.